These 29 T cell receptor beta chains came from one sample sequenced in a study of breast tumors, draining lymph nodes, adjacent tissues. TCRdb analysed the multiplex PCR reads with MiXCR anew, one entry per CDR3 protein. The data hold about 140,000 distinct CDR3 sequences, with less than 35% observed a single time. Axillary draining lymph nodes of breast cancer patients supplied the node samples. The sequenced material came from axillary lymph node tissue. These receptor sequences come from a female donor with breast cancer. Some clones in this sample may be carry-over from other donors' samples.

This chain links TRBV12-3 or TRBV12-4 with TRBJ2-3; D may be TRBD2 (7 bases). The CDR3 runs 19 residues. V gave up 4 bases and J gave up 3 bases, with 26 bases separating them. The CDR3 reads CASSSRWIEGGAMTDTQYF. CDR3 sequence (DNA): TGTGCCAGCAGTTCCCGGTGGATCGAAGGGGGGGCCATGACAGATACGCAGTATTTT.

This clonotype was observed at least ten times. This chain joins TRBV11-2 and TRBJ2-3, with D hard to call. This CDR3 has 15 residues. The V gene lost 5 bases and the J gene lost 0 bases, with 12 bases spanning the gap. CDR1 SGHAT and CDR2 FQNNGV come from the germline V gene. The CDR3 nucleotides are TGTGCCAGCAGCCCGTACTCCGGTAGCACAGATACGCAGTATTTT. Residues: CASSPYSGSTDTQYF.

This clonotype was detected ten times or more. The rearrangement links TRBV3-1 to TRBJ1-4; D is unresolved. The germline V gene has CDR1 LGHDT and CDR2 YNNKEL (reference sequence). This CDR3 is built from 15 residues. V was clipped by 0 bases and J by 9 bases, with 14 bases between them. CDR3 residues: CASSQEKGRDKKLFF. The CDR3 nucleotides read TGTGCCAGCAGCCAAGAGAAAGGGCGTGACAAAAAACTGTTTTTT. Combining the CDR3 with reference TRBV3-1 and TRBJ1-4 gives the whole variable domain DTAVSQTPKYLVTQMGNDKSIKCEQNLGHDTMYWYKQDSKKFLKIMFSYNNKELIINETVPNRFSPKSPDKAHLNLHINSLELGDSAVYFCASSQEKGRDKKLFFGSGTQLSVL.

This clonotype was detected ten times or more. The J gene is TRBJ1-5, the V gene TRBV12-5; D is unclear. The V and J ends lost 1 base and 6 bases respectively, with 4 bases between them. Germline V gene sequence: CDR1 LGHNT, CDR2 FRNRAP. This CDR3 spans 12 amino acids. The CDR3 coding sequence is TGTGCTAGTGGTTTGGAATCTCAGCCCCAGCATTTT. This sequence encodes CASGLESQPQHF.

Many counts were recorded for this clonotype. The chain carries TRBV6-6 and TRBJ1-5, with 8 bases that match TRBD1. Looked up from germline, CDR1 is MNHNY and CDR2 is SVGAGI (reference sequence). V lost 6 bases and J lost 2; bases outside the gene matches: 9. The CDR3 is 16 amino acids. The CDR3 protein is CASSPTGAHGNQPQHF. In nucleotides, the CDR3 is TGTGCCAGCAGCCCGACAGGGGCTCATGGCAATCAGCCCCAGCATTTT.

This clonotype was observed many times. J is TRBJ2-3 and V is TRBV12-3 or TRBV12-4; D remains unclear. V was cut by 3 bases and J by 2 bases, with 9 bases left in between. The CDR3 sequence is 14 residues long. CDR3 in DNA: TGTGCCAGCAGTTTGGAACAGCTCACAGATACGCAGTATTTT. Translation: CASSLEQLTDTQYF.

This clonotype was observed at least ten times. This rearrangement joins TRBV6-5 to TRBJ1-2, with 9 bases aligning to TRBD1. Germline V gene lookup returns CDR1 MNHEY and CDR2 SVGAGI. The CDR3 is made up of 15 amino acids. J gave up 8 bases and V 5 bases, and 12 bases lay outside the gene matches. As DNA, the CDR3 is TGTGCCAGCAGTACCCCCGGGACAGGGTTTGAGGGCTACACCTTC. The encoded protein is CASSTPGTGFEGYTF.

The J gene is TRBJ1-4, the V gene TRBV6-5; D is perhaps TRBD1 (5 bases). Trimming stripped 5 bases from V and 10 bases from J, with 17 bases between. The CDR3 runs to 14 residues. Per germline, CDR1 MNHEY and CDR2 SVGAGI. The CDR3 spells CASSHGRGDGKLFF. The CDR3 coding sequence is TGTGCCAGCAGTCACGGGCGGGGGGACGGAAAACTGTTTTTT.

This clonotype has ten or more counts. The chain recombines TRBV7-9 with TRBJ2-2, with TRBD1 matching over 7 bases. This CDR3 region has 15 residues. Germline V gene sequence: CDR1 SEHNR, CDR2 FQNEAQ (reference sequence). The V gene end was trimmed by 5 bases and the J gene end by 0 bases; junction bases not matched to a gene: 3. CDR3 loop: CASSPGQTNTGELFF. CDR3 nucleotides: TGTGCCAGCAGCCCGGGACAGACGAACACCGGGGAGCTGTTTTTT.

This clonotype was observed many times. The chain recombines TRBV18 with TRBJ1-5; no clear D gene. This CDR3 has 14 amino acids. V lost 6 bases to trimming and J lost 1 base, with 10 bases between them. In germline, CDR1 is KGHSH, CDR2 LQKENI. DNA for the CDR3: TGTGCCAGCTCCCACGCGGACAGCAATCAGCCCCAGCATTTT. Protein sequence: CASSHADSNQPQHF.

In this sample, this clonotype turned up many times. The chain combines TRBV10-3 with TRBJ1-5; D is unresolved. Germline CDR1 reads ENHRY; CDR2 reads SYGVKD. Trimming removed 0 bases at V and 3 bases at J, with 3 bases between. CDR3 length: 13 amino acids. CDR3 sequence reads: CAISESTNQPQHF. CDR3 bases: TGTGCCATCAGTGAGTCGACCAATCAGCCCCAGCATTTT.

In regard to this clonotype: A single base separates this from a much larger clone, so it may be a read error. The J gene is TRBJ2-3, the V gene TRBV5-4, with 9 positions matching TRBD2. V lost 4 bases and J lost 4; bases outside the gene matches: 10. In germline, CDR1 is SGHNT, CDR2 YYREEE (reference sequence). This CDR3 has 16 residues. The CDR3 spells CASSVHLAGMSDTQYF. For the CDR3, the DNA is TGTGCCAGCAGCGTTCATCTAGCGGGGATGTCAGATACGCAGTATTTT.

This clonotype was counted at least ten times. The V and J genes are TRBV9 and TRBJ2-2; D is perhaps TRBD2 (5 bases). Germline CDR1 reads SGDLS; CDR2 reads YYNGEE. Between the trimmed V and J ends, which lost 0 bases and 1 base, there was a span of 7 bases. This CDR3 region has 15 residues. The DNA for the CDR3 is TGTGCCAGCAGCGTAGCGGGGATGAACACCGGGGAGCTGTTTTTT. Its protein product is CASSVAGMNTGELFF.

This clonotype has ten or more counts. For the CDR3, the DNA is TGTGCCAGCAGCCCACGGGACAGATTTTCAGCCGGGGAGCTGTTTTTT. Protein product: CASSPRDRFSAGELFF. The chain links TRBV5-4 to TRBJ2-2; 7 bases map to TRBD1. V was pared by 4 bases and J by 6 bases, with 12 bases of the junction left unmatched. The CDR3 is 16 residues long. The V gene's germline CDR1 is SGHNT and CDR2 YYREEE (reference sequence). The variable domain in full, completed from reference TRBV5-4 and TRBJ2-2, reads ETGVTQSPTHLIKTRGQQVTLRCSSQSGHNTVSWYQQALGQGPQFIFQYYREEENGRGNFPPRFSGLQFPNYSSELNVNALELDDSALYLCASSPRDRFSAGELFFGEGSRLTVL.

The sample holds a few counts of this clonotype. V and J are TRBV11-2 and TRBJ1-1; 7 nucleotides align to TRBD1. V dropped 3 bases and J dropped 1; count of bases not matched to a gene: 2. Germline-derived CDR1 and CDR2 are SGHAT and FQNNGV. This CDR3 contains 14 residues. The CDR3 bases are TGTGCCAGCAGCTTGCGACAGGGGAACACTGAAGCTTTCTTT. Amino acid sequence: CASSLRQGNTEAFF.

In this sample, this clonotype turned up many times. The V call is TRBV9, the J call TRBJ2-2, with unresolved D. CDR1 and CDR2 (germline): SGDLS, YYNGEE. Trimming stripped 7 bases from V and 5 bases from J, with 6 bases between. This CDR3 contains 11 residues. CDR3 region: CASARTGELFF. The CDR3 DNA is TGTGCCAGCGCAAGAACCGGGGAGCTGTTTTTT.

This clonotype was seen many times. The chain recombines TRBV12-3 or TRBV12-4 with TRBJ2-2; no clear D. V was shortened by 5 bases and J by 4 bases, with 14 bases between the two germline ends. There are 15 residues in the CDR3. This CDR3 reads CASSLYGSSTGELFF. CDR3 coding DNA: TGTGCCAGCAGTCTATATGGGTCATCCACCGGGGAGCTGTTTTTT.

This clonotype has more than one count but fewer than ten. This could be a read error, since a much larger clone is one nucleotide away. The V gene is TRBV9, the J gene TRBJ2-1; D may correspond to TRBD1 or TRBD2 (6 bases each). The CDR3 loop spans 12 amino acids. Germline values: CDR1 SGDLS, CDR2 YYNGEE. For the CDR3, the DNA is TGTGGAAGGGGGGCCAACAGCAATGAGCAGCTCTTC. This encodes CGRGANSNEQLF.

There are many counts of this clonotype. The chain uses TRBV11-3 and TRBJ2-1, with 10 bases aligning to TRBD2. The CDR3 covers 18 residues. The V segment lost 1 base and the J segment 3 bases; nucleotides outside the gene matches: 9. Germline V gene sequence: CDR1 SGHNT, CDR2 YENEEA. CDR3 DNA sequence: TGTGCCAGCAGCTTAGGGGGCCCAGCGGGGGGGTTCTACAATGAGCAGTTCTTC. Its protein is CASSLGGPAGGFYNEQFF.

Comments on this clonotype: No DNA is shown, since the ends of the CDR3 on it are uncertain; the CDR3 is the one TCRdb lists. The CDR3 loop reads CASRSGQNNSPLHFGKLFF. The chain employs TRBV19 and TRBJ1-4; the D segment call TRBD1 is taken from the table without a DNA check. From its first to its last residue, the CDR3 has 19 amino acids. Germline V gene sequence: CDR1 LNHDA, CDR2 SQIVND (reference sequence).

As regards this clonotype: An end of the junction does not agree with germline; a read error may underlie this. This chain uses TRBV15 with TRBJ1-4, with TRBD1 identical over 9 bases. This CDR3 region has 15 residues. Germline V lookup: CDR1 LNHNV, CDR2 YYDKDF (reference sequence). In DNA form, the CDR3 reads TGTGCCACCAGCGGAGACGGGACAGGGAGTGAAAGACTGTTTTTT. This encodes CATSGDGTGSERLFF.

This clonotype was counted many times. The gene calls are TRBV5-1 and TRBJ1-6; D uncertain. Germline CDR1 is SGHRS and CDR2 is YFSETQ. This CDR3 is built from 16 residues. V lost 5 bases and J lost 0, with 12 bases in between. This CDR3 is CASRSEGRSYNSPLHF. Here the CDR3 DNA reads TGCGCCAGCAGGTCTGAGGGTCGCTCCTATAATTCACCCCTCCACTTT.

This clonotype was found many times. The chain couples TRBV9 to TRBJ2-2; 7 nucleotides align to TRBD1. This CDR3 has 17 residues. Germline CDR1 reads SGDLS; CDR2 reads YYNGEE. V was pared by 4 bases and J by 1 base, with 10 bases of the junction left unmatched. CDR3 nucleotides: TGTGCCAGCAGCTCCCCGGAGACAGGGAGGAACACCGGGGAGCTGTTTTTT. Translation gives CASSSPETGRNTGELFF.

The V call is TRBV7-3, the J call TRBJ2-1, with D perhaps matching TRBD2 (5 bases). Trimming pared 5 bases from V and 9 bases from J, leaving 14 bases between. Looked up from germline, CDR1 is SGHTA and CDR2 is FQGTGA. This CDR3 spans 13 amino acids. In nucleotides, the CDR3 is TGTGCCAGCAGCATCCGTCGGGAAGGTGAGCAGTTCTTC. Its protein product is CASSIRREGEQFF.

This clonotype was observed a handful of times. Being one base from a much bigger clone, this may be a read error. The chain employs TRBV18 and TRBJ1-2, with D unclear. The V gene's germline CDR1 is KGHSH and CDR2 LQKENI. Trimming pared 8 bases from V and 2 bases from J, leaving 9 bases between. CDR3 length: 12 amino acids. CDR3 in amino acids: CASPQTNYGYTF. CDR3 sequence (DNA): TGTGCCAGCCCACAAACCAACTATGGCTACACCTTC.

This clonotype was observed at least ten times. V gene TRBV20-1 combines with J gene TRBJ2-1, with D perhaps TRBD1 (5 bases). This CDR3 is built from 13 residues. The V gene lost 6 bases and the J gene lost 6 bases, with 15 bases spanning the gap. Germline values: CDR1 DFQATT, CDR2 SNEGSKA (reference sequence). The CDR3 is CSADVGAGNEQFF. The DNA for the CDR3 is TGCAGTGCCGACGTAGGGGCAGGCAATGAGCAGTTCTTC.

A remark on this clonotype: Just one base apart from a much larger clone, this may be a read error. The V gene is TRBV14, the J gene TRBJ2-7; no firm D call. Germline V CDR1 and CDR2: SGHDN, FVKESK. The CDR3 runs 14 residues. CDR3 amino acids: CASSQDPGIYEQSF. As DNA, the CDR3 is TGTGCCAGCAGCCAAGACCCCGGCATCTACGAGCAGTCCTTC.

This chain uses TRBV6-6 with TRBJ1-5; D gene unclear. The V gene lost 2 bases and the J gene lost 2 bases, with 13 bases spanning the gap. Germline V gives CDR1 MNHNY, CDR2 SVGAGI (reference sequence). The CDR3 is 16 residues long. CDR3 amino acids: CASSYDGRRGNQPQHF. In DNA, the CDR3 is TGTGCCAGCAGTTACGACGGAAGAAGGGGCAATCAGCCCCAGCATTTT.

This clonotype appeared a few times. This chain joins TRBV10-3 and TRBJ1-1; the D is unclear. This CDR3 contains 13 residues. Germline assignment: CDR1 ENHRY and CDR2 SYGVKD. The V gene lost 4 bases and the J gene lost 4 bases, with 10 bases spanning the gap. CDR3 sequence (DNA): TGTGCCATCAGTGTGGAGGAGACCACTGAAGCTTTCTTT. It yields the protein CAISVEETTEAFF.